A selection of T cell receptor beta chains follows, all from one sample in a study of Ad26.COV2.S vaccination and SARS-CoV-2 variants. Libraries were prepared by immunoSEQ multiplex PCR; TCRdb keeps only in-frame clonotypes and omits some of them. The sample holds roughly 700,000 clones; around 92% are singletons and the top ten take about 1.5%. The sample in question was peripheral blood, obtained in a trial of Ad26.COV2.S vaccine versus placebo. The receptors originated from a person aged 18 to 59 who received the Ad26.COV2.S COVID-19 vaccine or a placebo. Both conserved end residues are part of each CDR3. D genes are given only for firm matches. Clone size is not always given. Where it is, it says once, few, many or a class for expanded clones.

j_call,clone_size,d_call,v_call,cdr3_nt,cdr3_aa
TRBJ2-7,-,TRBD2,TRBV3-1/TRBV3-2,TGTGCCAGCAGCTTTAGACTAGCGGGGGAGCAGTACTTC,CASSFRLAGEQYF
TRBJ2-3,-,-,TRBV5-4,TGTGCCAGCAGCTTGGAGGGCAGGCTCGAAGGGGATACGCAGTATTTT,CASSLEGRLEGDTQYF
TRBJ1-1,once,-,TRBV19,TGTGCCAGTAGTACACTGTTGGGGAGGAGCACTGAAGCTTTCTTT,CASSTLLGRSTEAFF
TRBJ1-5,-,-,TRBV19,TGTGCCAGTAATATGGGGGGGGCAAGACAGCCCCAGCATTTT,CASNMGGARQPQHF
TRBJ2-2,-,-,TRBV4-3,TGCGCCAGCAGCCAAATCGCGGGCACCGGGGAGCTGTTTTTT,CASSQIAGTGELFF
TRBJ2-5,-,-,TRBV30,TGTGCCTGGAGTGTAGGGAGGCAGGGGGACCAGTACTTC,CAWSVGRQGDQYF
TRBJ1-1,-,-,TRBV2,TGTGCCAGCAGTTGGGAGGGTAGGAACACTGAAGCTTTCTTT,CASSWEGRNTEAFF
TRBJ1-2,-,-,TRBV30,TGTGCCTGGGCATTAGGGGACTATGGCTACACCTTC,CAWALGDYGYTF
TRBJ1-5,-,TRBD1,TRBV19,TGTGCCAGTAGTATGGACAGGGGCGATAGCAATCAGCCCCAGCATTTT,CASSMDRGDSNQPQHF
TRBJ2-1,-,-,TRBV7-2,TGTGCCAGCAGCTCCACCGGTGGGGCGGGACCTTACAATGAGCAGTTCTTC,CASSSTGGAGPYNEQFF
TRBJ2-7,-,TRBD2,TRBV20-1,TGCAGTGCTAGTTCGTCTAGCGGCGCCTACGAGCAGTACTTC,CSASSSSGAYEQYF
TRBJ2-2,-,-,TRBV5-1,TGCGCCAGCAGCTTGCACCAGAACACCGGGGAGCTGTTTTTT,CASSLHQNTGELFF